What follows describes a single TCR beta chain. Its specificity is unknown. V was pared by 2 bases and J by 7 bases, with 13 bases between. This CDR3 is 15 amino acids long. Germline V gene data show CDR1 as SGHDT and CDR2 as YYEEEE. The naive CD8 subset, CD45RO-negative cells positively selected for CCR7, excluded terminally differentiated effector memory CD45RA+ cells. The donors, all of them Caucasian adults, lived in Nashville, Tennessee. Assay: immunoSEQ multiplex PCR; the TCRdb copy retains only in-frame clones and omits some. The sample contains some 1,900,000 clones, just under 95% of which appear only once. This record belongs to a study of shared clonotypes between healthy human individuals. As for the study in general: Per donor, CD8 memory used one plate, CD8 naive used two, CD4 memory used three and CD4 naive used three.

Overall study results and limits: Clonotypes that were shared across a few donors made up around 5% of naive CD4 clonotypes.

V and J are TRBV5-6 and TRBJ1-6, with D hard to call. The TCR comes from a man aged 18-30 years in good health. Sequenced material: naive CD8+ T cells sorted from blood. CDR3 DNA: TGTGCCAGCAGCTTTCTAGGGCGGAACAATTCACCCCTCCACTTT. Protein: CASSFLGRNNSPLHF.